These T cell receptor beta chains were read from a single sample in a study of cytomegalovirus exposure and HLA in healthy donors. The assay was immunoSEQ multiplex PCR, and TCRdb's table has in-frame clones only and misses some. The sample consists of 150,000 to 200,000 clones, around 84% of them appearing once. The sample taken for sequencing was PBMCs. The receptors were gathered from a man between 18 and 35 years old in good health and CMV-seropositive. The CDR3 runs from the conserved cysteine through the conserved F or W. Size tells how often a clone was seen (once, few, many) or the class of an expanded clone, and some rows leave it out.

TRBV7-9	NA	TRBJ1-4	CASSSPKTDFDEKLFF
TRBV29-1	few	TRBJ1-2	CSVRGRVDGYTF
TRBV9	NA	TRBJ2-3	CASSGTSGRTSTDTQYF
TRBV6-1	NA	TRBJ2-2	CASSPGGRVTGELFF
TRBV27	NA	TRBJ2-7	CASRDPGLGEQYF
TRBV9	NA	TRBJ2-1	CASSVGGDWVYEQFF
TRBV5-1	few	TRBJ2-5	CASSSTGIRETQYF
TRBV7-2	NA	TRBJ2-7	CASGGLAVSYEQYF
TRBV15	NA	TRBJ2-4	CATSRVRQFVLFQYF
TRBV9	NA	TRBJ2-3	CASSPRDRDVWDTQYF
TRBV18	NA	TRBJ1-5	CASSPRTGNDQPQHF
TRBV6-1	NA	TRBJ2-6	CASSETGQPVLGPRVLTF
TRBV4-1	NA	TRBJ1-5	CASSQEGSRDQPQHF
TRBV6-5	NA	TRBJ1-1	CASSFVQGPAFF
TRBV18	few	TRBJ2-7	CASSRGRDRGPYEQYF
TRBV5-3	NA	TRBJ2-5	CARSRPGRGLMETQYF
TRBV18	NA	TRBJ2-7	CASSPSGLEQYF
TRBV10-3	NA	TRBJ2-5	CAIASGTQETQYF
TRBV19	NA	TRBJ2-1	CASNLPGTPHRDEQFF
TRBV18	NA	TRBJ2-1	CASSPVPRQGFMNEQFF
TRBV6-5	NA	TRBJ2-5	CASMLAETQYF
TRBV7-8	NA	TRBJ2-7	CASFESSSEQYF
TRBV2	NA	TRBJ2-3	CASSDSGRATDTQYF
TRBV4-3	NA	TRBJ2-1	CASSHMADEQFF
TRBV18	NA	TRBJ1-2	CASSPPGLDRGLGYTF
TRBV4-3	NA	TRBJ2-1	CASSPGGLAAPIF
TRBV6-6	NA	TRBJ2-2	CASRIGGSNGELFF
TRBV5-4	NA	TRBJ1-3	CASSRDRTGGNTIYF